The sequence of this T cell receptor (beta chain) was determined in a study of OX40 agonist ivuxolimab in advanced cancers. TCRdb's copy holds only in-frame clones and misses some; the assay was immunoSEQ multiplex PCR. The data show roughly 24,000 clones, roughly 73% seen once. For this clone: The antigen is undetermined.

Study-level results: At 0.1-3.0 mg/kg, partial responders had clonal expansion among the lowest observed.

The CDR3 is made up of 14 amino acids. Germline CDR1 MGHRA, CDR2 YSYEKL. V dropped 1 base and J dropped 2; count of bases not matched to a gene: 0. The clonotype was recovered from an adult with an advanced solid tumor such as melanoma, head and neck, liver or kidney cancer. J is TRBJ2-7 and V is TRBV4-1; 9 bases align to TRBD1. Sequenced material: CD4+ or CD8+ T cells sorted from blood, taken in a trial of the OX40 agonist ivuxolimab. Here the CDR3 DNA reads TGCGCCAGCAGCCAAGGACAGGGGGCCTACGAGCAGTACTTC. Protein product: CASSQGQGAYEQYF.